One TCR beta chain is described in this entry. The assay was immunoSEQ multiplex PCR, and TCRdb's table has in-frame clones only and misses some. The repertoire holds 160,000 or so clones, with 75% to 85% as singletons. The CDR3 spans 14 residues. Germline CDR1 is MGHDK and CDR2 is SYGVNS. Trimming stripped 3 bases from V and 3 bases from J, with 12 bases between. This sample stems from a study of blood T cell repertoires in COVID-19. The rearrangement uses TRBV25-1 and TRBJ2-7; TRBD2 is a possible D gene (6 bases). This clonotype was obtained from a human donor in a cohort sampled during active COVID-19. The sequenced sample consisted of peripheral blood. This CDR3 is CASSDRAGGYEQYF. CDR3 sequence (DNA): TGTGCCAGCAGTGACCGAGCCGGGGGCTACGAGCAGTACTTC.